This entry features one T cell receptor beta chain sequence. Its specificity is unknown. TCRdb ran MiXCR on the reads and lists one entry per CDR3 protein. The table records 700,000 to 900,000 distinct CDR3 sequences, under 35% of them present only once. This entry comes from a study of T cell repertoires in cytomegalovirus infection. The wider study: Both recently identified HLA-C-restricted and well-studied HLA-B-restricted CMV epitopes were used in the study. The public TCR beta signatures pointed to both CMV infection and matching HLA type.

Regarding the study as a whole: Ex vivo responses were dominated by HLA-C-restricted CMV-specific TCR beta clonotypes. Summed frequency of shared TCR beta families picked out CMV carriers who also had the relevant HLA.

Trimming shortened V by 7 bases and J by 0 bases, and 9 bases separated the two germline ends. Germline loops: CDR1 WSHSY, CDR2 SAAADI. The CDR3 runs to 14 residues. Sequencing was performed on cultured CD8+ T cells from PBMCs, taken from culture after CMV antigen stimulation. The source of this sequence is a human donor in good health (CMV status not recorded). Some clones in this sample may be carry-over from other donors' samples. The V gene is TRBV10-2, the J gene TRBJ2-2; D remains ambiguous. The chain's CDR3 is CASIDGPNTGELFF. As DNA, the CDR3 is TGCGCCAGCATCGACGGACCGAACACCGGGGAGCTGTTTTTT.